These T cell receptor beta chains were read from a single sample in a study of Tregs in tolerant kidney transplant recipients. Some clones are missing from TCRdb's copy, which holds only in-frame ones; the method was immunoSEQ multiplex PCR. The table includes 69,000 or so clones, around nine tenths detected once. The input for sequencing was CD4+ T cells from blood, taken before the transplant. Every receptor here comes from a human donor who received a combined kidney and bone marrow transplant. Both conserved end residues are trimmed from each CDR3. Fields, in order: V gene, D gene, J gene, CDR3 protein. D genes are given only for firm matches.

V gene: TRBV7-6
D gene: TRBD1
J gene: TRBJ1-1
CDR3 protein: ASSSNDRGFRPEAF

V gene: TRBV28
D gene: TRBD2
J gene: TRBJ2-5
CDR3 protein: ASSSAGEVQETQY

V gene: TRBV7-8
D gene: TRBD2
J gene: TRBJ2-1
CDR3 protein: ASSQTLAGGPYSYNEQF

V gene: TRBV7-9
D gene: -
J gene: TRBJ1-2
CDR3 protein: ASSLVRTEDRNGYT

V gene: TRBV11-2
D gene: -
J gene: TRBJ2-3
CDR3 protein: ASSLDHYSDTQY

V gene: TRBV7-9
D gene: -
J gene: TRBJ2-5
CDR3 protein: ASSRQVGGTQY

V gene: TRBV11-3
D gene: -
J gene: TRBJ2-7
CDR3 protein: ASSRDTNGEQY

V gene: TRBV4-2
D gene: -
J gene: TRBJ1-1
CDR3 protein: ASSQDTQNTEAF

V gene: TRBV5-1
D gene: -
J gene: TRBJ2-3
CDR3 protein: ASSLERATDTQY

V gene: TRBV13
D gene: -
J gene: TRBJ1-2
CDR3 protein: ASSLDRGAGYT

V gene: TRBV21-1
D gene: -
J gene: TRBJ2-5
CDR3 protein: ASSKVRTREETQY

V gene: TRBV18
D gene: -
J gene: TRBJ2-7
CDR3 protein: ASSPSGVNEQY

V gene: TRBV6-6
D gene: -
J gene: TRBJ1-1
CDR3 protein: ASSQGGGTEAF

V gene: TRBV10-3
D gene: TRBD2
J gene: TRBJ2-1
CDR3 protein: AVTGTSDEQF

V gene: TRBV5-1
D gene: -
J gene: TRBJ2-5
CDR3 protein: ASSLGDSSLQETQY

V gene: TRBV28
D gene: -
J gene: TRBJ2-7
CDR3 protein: ASQGFGSYEQY

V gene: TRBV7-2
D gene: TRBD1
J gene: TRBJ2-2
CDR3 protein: ASSSPTGGDTGELF

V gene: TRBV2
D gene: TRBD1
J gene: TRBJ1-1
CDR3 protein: ASSDGQGGEAF

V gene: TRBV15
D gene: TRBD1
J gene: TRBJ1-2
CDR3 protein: ATSSLQGPSYGYT

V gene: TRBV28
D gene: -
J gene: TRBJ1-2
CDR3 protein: ASSQQPNYGYT

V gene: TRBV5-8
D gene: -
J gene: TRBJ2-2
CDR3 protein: ASSLASGELF

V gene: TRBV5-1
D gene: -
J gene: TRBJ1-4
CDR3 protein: ASSLAGSNEKLF

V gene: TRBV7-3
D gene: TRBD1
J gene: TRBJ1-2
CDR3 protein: ASSRGQDYGYT

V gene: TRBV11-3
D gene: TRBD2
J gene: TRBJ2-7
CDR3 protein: ASSPREDAYEQY

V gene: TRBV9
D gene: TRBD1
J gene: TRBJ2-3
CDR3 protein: ASSVATGQGDTQY

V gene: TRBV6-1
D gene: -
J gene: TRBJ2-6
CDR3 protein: ASSEGGAGANVLT

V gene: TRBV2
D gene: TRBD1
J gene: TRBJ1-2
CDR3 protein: ASSGDSYGYT

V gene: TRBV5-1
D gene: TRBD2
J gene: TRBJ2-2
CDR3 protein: ASSVGLAGGSGELF

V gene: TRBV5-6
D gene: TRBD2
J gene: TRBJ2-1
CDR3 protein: ASSPGLAGRNEQF

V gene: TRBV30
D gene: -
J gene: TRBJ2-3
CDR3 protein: AWSGEVGQY

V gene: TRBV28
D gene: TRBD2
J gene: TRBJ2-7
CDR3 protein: ASSFVLAGEHEQY

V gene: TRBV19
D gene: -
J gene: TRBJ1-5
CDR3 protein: ASSKGGGLQWQPQH

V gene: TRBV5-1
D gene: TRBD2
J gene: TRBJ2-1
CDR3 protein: ASSLAGTSGKGNEQF

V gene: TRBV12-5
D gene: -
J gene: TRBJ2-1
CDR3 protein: ASGAWSGEQF

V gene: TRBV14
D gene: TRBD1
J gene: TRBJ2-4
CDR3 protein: ASSPRGQGEAKNIQY

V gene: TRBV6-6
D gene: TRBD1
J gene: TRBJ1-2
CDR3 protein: ASSYNEGASAGYT

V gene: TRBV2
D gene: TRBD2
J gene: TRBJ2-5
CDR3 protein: ASFGLAGGRETQY

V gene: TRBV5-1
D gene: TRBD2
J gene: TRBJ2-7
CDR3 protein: ASSHESTSPTYEQY

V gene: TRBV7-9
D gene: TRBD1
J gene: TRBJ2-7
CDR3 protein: ASSQSGQGVYEQY

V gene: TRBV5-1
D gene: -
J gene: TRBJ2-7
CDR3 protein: ASSSPASEEQY

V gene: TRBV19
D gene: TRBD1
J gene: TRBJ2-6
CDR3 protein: ASSRQGSGANVLT

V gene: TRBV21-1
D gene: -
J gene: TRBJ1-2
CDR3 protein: ASSKALAGGEDGYT

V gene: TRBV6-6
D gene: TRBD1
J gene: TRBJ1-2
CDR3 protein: ASTNQGQVNGYT

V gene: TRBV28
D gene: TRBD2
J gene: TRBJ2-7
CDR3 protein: ASSLEGLASEQY

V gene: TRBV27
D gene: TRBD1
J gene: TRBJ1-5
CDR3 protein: ASRSDRDGNQPQH

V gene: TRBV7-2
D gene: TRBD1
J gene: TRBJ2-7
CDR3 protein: ASSLYRGTVIPYEQY

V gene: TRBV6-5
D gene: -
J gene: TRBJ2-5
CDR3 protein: ASSYSHRQETQY

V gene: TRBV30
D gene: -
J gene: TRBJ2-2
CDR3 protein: AWSVDSHTGELF

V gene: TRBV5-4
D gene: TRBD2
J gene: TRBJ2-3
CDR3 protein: ASSFPGTTRGVDTQY

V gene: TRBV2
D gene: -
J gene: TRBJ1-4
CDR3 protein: ASSDRGSSNEKLF

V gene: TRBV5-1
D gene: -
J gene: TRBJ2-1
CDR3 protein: ASSLAASSYNEQF

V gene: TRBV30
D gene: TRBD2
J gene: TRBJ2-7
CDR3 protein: AQTRLAGGEQY

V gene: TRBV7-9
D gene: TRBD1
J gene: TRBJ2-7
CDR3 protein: ASSRQGYEQY

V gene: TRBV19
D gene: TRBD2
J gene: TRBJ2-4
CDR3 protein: ATLAGDITETKNIQY

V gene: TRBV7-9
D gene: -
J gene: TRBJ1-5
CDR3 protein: ASSLGPGLWSNQPQH

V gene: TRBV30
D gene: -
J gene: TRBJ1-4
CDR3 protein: AWSGYRASEKLF

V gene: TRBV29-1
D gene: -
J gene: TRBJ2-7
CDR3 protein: SVEQGKQY